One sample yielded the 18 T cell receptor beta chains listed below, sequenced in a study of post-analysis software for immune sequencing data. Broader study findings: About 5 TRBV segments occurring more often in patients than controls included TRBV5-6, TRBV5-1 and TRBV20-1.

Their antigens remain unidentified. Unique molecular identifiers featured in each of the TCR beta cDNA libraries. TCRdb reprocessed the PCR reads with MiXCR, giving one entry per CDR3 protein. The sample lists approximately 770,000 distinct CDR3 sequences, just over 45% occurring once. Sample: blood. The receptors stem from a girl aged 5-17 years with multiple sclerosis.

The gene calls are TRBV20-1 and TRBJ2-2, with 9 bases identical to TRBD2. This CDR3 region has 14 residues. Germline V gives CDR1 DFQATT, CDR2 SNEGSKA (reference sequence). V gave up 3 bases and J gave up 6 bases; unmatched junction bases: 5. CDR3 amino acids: CSASFRGGAGELFF. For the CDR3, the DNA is TGCAGTGCTAGTTTTCGCGGGGGGGCCGGGGAGCTGTTTTTT.

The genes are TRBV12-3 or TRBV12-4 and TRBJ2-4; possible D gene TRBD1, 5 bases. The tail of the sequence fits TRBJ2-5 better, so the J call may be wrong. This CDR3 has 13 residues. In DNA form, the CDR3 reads TGTGCCAGCACTGACAGTAACCAAGAGACCCAGTACTTC. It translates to CASTDSNQETQYF.

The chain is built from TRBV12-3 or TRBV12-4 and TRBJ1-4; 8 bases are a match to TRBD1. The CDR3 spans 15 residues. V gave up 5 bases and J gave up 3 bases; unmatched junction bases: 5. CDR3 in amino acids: CASSIGQGPNEKLFF. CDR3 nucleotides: TGTGCCAGCAGTATTGGACAGGGCCCTAATGAAAAACTGTTTTTT.

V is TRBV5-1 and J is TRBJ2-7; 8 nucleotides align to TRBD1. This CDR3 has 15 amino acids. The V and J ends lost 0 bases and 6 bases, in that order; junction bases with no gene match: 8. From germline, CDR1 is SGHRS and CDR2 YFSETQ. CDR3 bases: TGCGCCAGCAGCTTGGCTCGGGGACAGGCTCGCGAGCAGTACTTC. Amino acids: CASSLARGQAREQYF.

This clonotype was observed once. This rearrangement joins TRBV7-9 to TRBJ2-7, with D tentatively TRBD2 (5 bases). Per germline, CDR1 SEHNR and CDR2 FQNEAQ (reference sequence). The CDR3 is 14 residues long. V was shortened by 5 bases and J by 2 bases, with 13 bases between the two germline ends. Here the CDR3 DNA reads TGTGCCAGCAGCCCTCGTGAGGGTACCTACGAGCAGTACTTC. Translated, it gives CASSPREGTYEQYF.

This chain's CDR3 is CATSRDLGQPPSYEQYF. CDR3 sequence (DNA): TGTGCCACCAGCAGAGACCTCGGGCAGCCACCTTCCTACGAGCAGTACTTC. The chain recombines TRBV15 with TRBJ2-7; unclear D gene. Germline CDR1 LNHNV, CDR2 YYDKDF (reference sequence). The CDR3 length is 17 residues. Between the trimmed V and J ends, which lost 0 bases and 1 base, there was a span of 16 bases.

The CDR3 protein is CATSREAARGLRANVLTF. The CDR3 bases are TGTGCCACCAGCAGAGAGGCCGCTAGGGGTTTGAGGGCCAACGTCCTGACTTTC. This chain uses TRBV15 with TRBJ2-6, with D tentatively TRBD1 (5 bases). Trimming took 0 bases from V and 5 from J, leaving 17 bases between them. This CDR3 spans 18 amino acids. Germline V gene sequence: CDR1 LNHNV, CDR2 YYDKDF (reference sequence). The full variable domain, in which reference TRBV15 and TRBJ2-6 provide the parts outside the CDR3, is DAMVIQNPRYQVTQFGKPVTLSCSQTLNHNVMYWYQQKSSQAPKLLFHYYDKDFNNEADTPDNFQSRRPNTSFCFLDIRSPGLGDTAMYLCATSREAARGLRANVLTFGAGSRLTVL.

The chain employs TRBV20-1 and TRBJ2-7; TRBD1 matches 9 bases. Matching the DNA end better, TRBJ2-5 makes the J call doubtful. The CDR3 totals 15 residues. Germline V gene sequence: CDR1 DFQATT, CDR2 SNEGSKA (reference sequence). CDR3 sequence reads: CSATIRTGARETQYF. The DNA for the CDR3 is TGCAGTGCTACTATACGGACAGGGGCTAGGGAGACCCAGTACTTC.

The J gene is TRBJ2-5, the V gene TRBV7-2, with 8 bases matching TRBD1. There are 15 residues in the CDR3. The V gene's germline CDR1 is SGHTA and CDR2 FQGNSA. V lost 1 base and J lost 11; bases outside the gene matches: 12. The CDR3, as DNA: TGTGCCAGCAGCTTAGAAACGGGACAGGCTACCAAGCAGTACTTC. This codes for CASSLETGQATKQYF.

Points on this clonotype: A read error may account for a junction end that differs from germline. As DNA, the CDR3 is TGTGCCAGCAAGAGGACAGGGGGCTATGTGACTGAAGAGGCCCAGTACTTC. Its translation: CASKRTGGYVTEEAQYF. This chain links TRBV7-9 with TRBJ2-5; 11 nucleotides align to TRBD1. The CDR3 loop spans 17 amino acids. Germline CDR1 SEHNR, CDR2 FQNEAQ (reference sequence).

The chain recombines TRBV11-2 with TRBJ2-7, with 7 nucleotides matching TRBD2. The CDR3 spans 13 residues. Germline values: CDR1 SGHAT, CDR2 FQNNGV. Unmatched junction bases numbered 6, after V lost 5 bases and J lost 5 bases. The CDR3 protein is CASSRGLTDEQYF. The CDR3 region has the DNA TGTGCCAGCAGCAGGGGACTAACCGACGAGCAGTACTTC.

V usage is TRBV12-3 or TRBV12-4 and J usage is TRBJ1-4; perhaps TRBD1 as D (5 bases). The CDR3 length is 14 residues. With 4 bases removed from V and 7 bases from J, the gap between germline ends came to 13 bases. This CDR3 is CASSSSGMGEKLFF. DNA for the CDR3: TGTGCCAGCAGTTCCTCAGGGATGGGTGAAAAACTGTTTTTT.

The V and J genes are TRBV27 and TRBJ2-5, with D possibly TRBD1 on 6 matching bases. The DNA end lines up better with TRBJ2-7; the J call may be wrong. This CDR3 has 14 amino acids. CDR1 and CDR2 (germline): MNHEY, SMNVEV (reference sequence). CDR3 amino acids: CASSFLGAPDEQYF. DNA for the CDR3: TGTGCCAGCAGTTTCCTGGGGGCTCCGGACGAGCAGTACTTC.

As DNA, the CDR3 is TGTGCCAGCAGACCCGGCGTTGGGTGGGAGCAGTACTTC. Protein product: CASRPGVGWEQYF. This sequence joins TRBV12-3 or TRBV12-4 and TRBJ2-7; no clear D gene. CDR3 length: 13 residues. Trimming left V 6 bases short and J 7 bases short, with 16 bases between.

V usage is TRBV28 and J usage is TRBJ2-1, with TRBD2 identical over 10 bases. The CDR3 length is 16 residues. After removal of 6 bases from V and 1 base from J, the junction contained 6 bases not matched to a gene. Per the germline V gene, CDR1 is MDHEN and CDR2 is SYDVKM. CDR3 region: CASRKGLARSYNEQFF. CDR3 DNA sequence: TGTGCCAGCAGAAAGGGACTAGCGAGATCCTACAATGAGCAGTTCTTC.

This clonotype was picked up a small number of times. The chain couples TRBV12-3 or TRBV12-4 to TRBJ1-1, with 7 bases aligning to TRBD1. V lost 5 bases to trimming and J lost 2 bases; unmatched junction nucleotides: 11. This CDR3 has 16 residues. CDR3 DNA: TGTGCCAGCAGTCGGACGTGGGACAGCTTCAACACTGAAGCTTTCTTT. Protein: CASSRTWDSFNTEAFF.

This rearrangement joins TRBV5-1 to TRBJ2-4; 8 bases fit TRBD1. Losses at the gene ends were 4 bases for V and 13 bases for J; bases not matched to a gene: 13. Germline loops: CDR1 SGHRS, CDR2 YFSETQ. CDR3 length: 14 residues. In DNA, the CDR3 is TGCGCCAGCAGCCCCGACAGGGGTCTGGGGGAGCAGTACTTC. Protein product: CASSPDRGLGEQYF.

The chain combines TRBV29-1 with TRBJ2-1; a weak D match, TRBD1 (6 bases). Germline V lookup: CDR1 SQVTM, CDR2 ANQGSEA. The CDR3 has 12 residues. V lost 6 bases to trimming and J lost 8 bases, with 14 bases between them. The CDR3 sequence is CSVLTGKYEQFF. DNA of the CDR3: TGCAGCGTCTTGACAGGAAAATATGAGCAGTTCTTC.